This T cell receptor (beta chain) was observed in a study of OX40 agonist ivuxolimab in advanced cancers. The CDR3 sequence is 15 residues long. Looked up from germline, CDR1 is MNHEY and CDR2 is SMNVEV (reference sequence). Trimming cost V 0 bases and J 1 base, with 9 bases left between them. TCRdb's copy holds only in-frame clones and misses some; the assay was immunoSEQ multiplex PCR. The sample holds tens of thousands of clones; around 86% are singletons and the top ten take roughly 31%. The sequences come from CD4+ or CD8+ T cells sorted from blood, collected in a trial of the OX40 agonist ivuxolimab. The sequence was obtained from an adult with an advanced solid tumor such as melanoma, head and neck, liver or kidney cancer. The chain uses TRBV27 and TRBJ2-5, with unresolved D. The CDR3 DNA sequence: TGTGCCAGCAGTTTATCAGAGAACCTCCAAGAGACCCAGTACTTC. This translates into CASSLSENLQETQYF.